These 22 T cell receptor beta chains were sequenced from one sample in a study of blood T cell repertoires in COVID-19 (dated by TCRdb to the early 2020s). The library was built by means of the immunoSEQ multiplex PCR assay. The table was pulled from immuneACCESS by TCRdb, which kept in-frame rearrangements only. Such tables lose some clones; where checked, under half of the loss comes from unresolved V genes, and the rest has no known cause. Recorded for this sample are approximately 93,000 clones; about nine tenths of them occurred a single time. Of the sample, over 0.45% falls within the top ten clones. The sample comprised peripheral blood. The receptors were gathered from a man between 60 and 70 years old with acute or convalescent COVID-19.

The chain carries TRBV9 and TRBJ1-1, with a weak D call TRBD1 (6 bases). With 0 bases removed from V and 4 bases from J, the gap between germline ends came to 10 bases. Germline V gene data show CDR1 as SGDLS and CDR2 as YYNGEE. The CDR3 loop spans 14 amino acids. In DNA form, the CDR3 reads TGTGCCAGCAGCGTAGGTCCAGGGGCCACTGAAGCTTTCTTT. Its protein product is CASSVGPGATEAFF.

This chain connects TRBV9 to TRBJ2-5; TRBD2 matches 10 bases. Germline CDR1 and CDR2: SGDLS and YYNGEE. The junction had 12 bases not matched to a gene; V was cut back by 4 bases and J by 3 bases. This CDR3 is built from 17 residues. CDR3 in amino acids: CASSRDPSGGLKETQYF. Here the CDR3 DNA reads TGTGCCAGCAGCCGCGACCCTAGCGGGGGCCTAAAAGAGACCCAGTACTTC.

The chain couples TRBV23-1 to TRBJ1-5, with 7 bases fitting TRBD1. Being an ORF, TRBV23-1 has a function that is uncertain. V lost 3 bases to trimming and J lost 5 bases; unmatched junction nucleotides: 7. There are 15 residues in the CDR3. CDR3 sequence: CASSQSDRSDQPQHF. CDR3 DNA: TGCGCCAGCAGTCAGTCGGACAGGTCGGATCAGCCCCAGCATTTT.

J is TRBJ1-1 and V is TRBV19; no clear D. The CDR3 contains 14 residues. The V gene's germline CDR1 is LNHDA and CDR2 SQIVND (reference sequence). The V end was cut by 7 bases, the J end by 1 base, with 13 bases between. Here the CDR3 reads CASKRPGGNTEAFF. The CDR3 DNA is TGTGCCAGTAAGCGCCCAGGAGGGAACACTGAAGCTTTCTTT.

The chain uses TRBV3-1 (or the pseudogene TRBV3-2) and TRBJ2-1, with TRBD1 matching 7 bases. The germline V gene encodes CDR1 LGHDT and CDR2 YNNKEL (reference sequence). With V trimmed by 0 bases and J by 7 bases, 0 bases remained unmatched. CDR3 size: 13 residues. The CDR3 bases are TGTGCCAGCAGCCAAGAACAGGGGAATGAGCAGTTCTTC. Amino acids: CASSQEQGNEQFF.

V is TRBV6-5 and J is TRBJ2-3, with 9 nucleotides matching TRBD2. The V gene's germline CDR1 is MNHEY and CDR2 SVGAGI. CDR3 length equals 15 residues. V was clipped by 10 bases and J by 1 base; unmatched bases: 9. The CDR3 protein is CATALASGGTDTQYF. The CDR3 DNA reads as TGTGCCACCGCCCTTGCTAGCGGGGGCACAGATACGCAGTATTTT.

V usage is TRBV30 and J usage is TRBJ1-5; TRBD1 agrees at 9 bases. The CDR3 totals 15 residues. Germline V gene lookup returns CDR1 GTSNPN and CDR2 SVGIG (reference sequence). The V segment lost 5 bases and the J segment 0 bases; nucleotides outside the gene matches: 5. CDR3 nucleotide sequence: TGTGCCTGGGGGGGACAGGGAAGTAGCAATCAGCCCCAGCATTTT. Translating it yields CAWGGQGSSNQPQHF.

This rearrangement joins TRBV7-2 to TRBJ2-5; 10 nucleotides line up with TRBD2. Trimming removed 2 bases from V and 4 bases from J; junction bases left unmatched: 10. The CDR3 contains 17 residues. Germline values: CDR1 SGHTA, CDR2 FQGNSA. The CDR3 sequence is CASSLSPAGGPGETQYF. The CDR3 DNA follows: TGTGCCAGCAGCTTAAGTCCAGCGGGGGGGCCAGGAGAGACCCAGTACTTC.

The chain links TRBV19 to TRBJ2-3; 12 bases line up with TRBD2. The CDR3 sequence is 16 residues long. V lost 4 bases and J lost 4; bases outside the gene matches: 6. The V gene's germline CDR1 is LNHDA and CDR2 SQIVND (reference sequence). This chain's CDR3 is CASSRTSGGLSDTQYF. DNA of the CDR3: TGTGCCAGTAGTAGAACTAGCGGGGGGTTATCAGATACGCAGTATTTT.

The rearrangement links TRBV29-1 to TRBJ2-2; 12 nucleotides match TRBD2. The CDR3 has 15 amino acids. Trimming at V came to 5 bases and at J to 1 base, leaving 2 bases not matched to a gene. Germline CDR1 SQVTM, CDR2 ANQGSEA. The CDR3 coding sequence is TGCAGCGTTCGACTAGCGGGGGTGAACACCGGGGAGCTGTTTTTT. Its protein is CSVRLAGVNTGELFF.

This chain connects TRBV7-9 to TRBJ1-2; D possibly corresponds to TRBD1 (6 bases). Trimming took off 5 bases at V and 0 bases at J, with 16 bases between the two ends. The length of the CDR3 is 16 residues. The germline gives CDR1 SEHNR, CDR2 FQNEAQ (reference sequence). CDR3 residues: CASSPDRPRANYGYTF. CDR3 nucleotides: TGTGCCAGCAGCCCCGACAGGCCCCGAGCTAACTATGGCTACACCTTC.

The chain recombines TRBV5-1 with TRBJ2-7; the D is unclear. V was shortened by 0 bases and J by 2 bases, with 12 bases between the two germline ends. The germline CDR1 and CDR2 sequences are SGHRS and YFSETQ. This CDR3 spans 15 amino acids. The CDR3 DNA reads as TGCGCCAGCAGCTTGGCCGCAACAGTTACCTACGAGCAGTACTTC. It specifies CASSLAATVTYEQYF.

The V and J genes are TRBV20-1 and TRBJ2-7, with TRBD2 matching 8 bases. This CDR3 comprises 13 residues. Germline CDR1 and CDR2: DFQATT and SNEGSKA (reference sequence). Trimming cost V 3 bases and J 4 bases; bases outside gene matches: 5. CDR3 bases: TGCAGTGCTAGTGACGGGGGGGAATACGAGCAGTACTTC. Protein: CSASDGGEYEQYF.

This chain connects TRBV5-1 to TRBJ2-7, with D perhaps matching TRBD2 (6 bases). CDR1 and CDR2 from the germline V gene are SGHRS and YFSETQ. Trimming removed 0 bases from V and 3 bases from J, with 10 bases in between. The CDR3 extends over 14 amino acids. The CDR3 here is CASSLGGGVYEQYF. DNA for the CDR3: TGCGCCAGCAGCTTGGGAGGCGGGGTCTACGAGCAGTACTTC.

The genes are TRBV5-4 and TRBJ2-3, with a tentative D call TRBD1 (6 bases). V was clipped by 5 bases and J by 2 bases, with 9 bases between them. The germline gives CDR1 SGHNT, CDR2 YYREEE (reference sequence). The CDR3 length is 13 residues. The CDR3 DNA reads TGTGCCAGCAGGGGGGCGCTCACAGATACGCAGTATTTT. Its protein product is CASRGALTDTQYF.

CDR3 bases: TGCGCCAGCAGCTTGGGGACTACGTCCTACGAGCAGTACTTC. It translates to CASSLGTTSYEQYF. The chain has TRBV5-1 and TRBJ2-7; a possible D gene is TRBD2 (6 bases). V dropped 0 bases and J dropped 1 base, with 8 bases sitting between them. The CDR3 consists of 14 residues. Germline assignment: CDR1 SGHRS and CDR2 YFSETQ.

CDR3 nucleotide sequence: TGTGCCACCAGCTCCCCAGGAGCCCCCAGGGGAGAGACCCAGTACTTC. Protein product: CATSSPGAPRGETQYF. The J gene is TRBJ2-5, the V gene TRBV15; D is possibly TRBD1 (6 bases). Germline values: CDR1 LNHNV, CDR2 YYDKDF (reference sequence). V was pared by 5 bases and J by 4 bases, with 20 bases between. The CDR3 spans 16 residues.

This rearrangement joins TRBV6-5 to TRBJ2-2; TRBD1 agrees at 7 bases. Germline V gene sequence: CDR1 MNHEY, CDR2 SVGAGI. CDR3 length equals 14 residues. V lost 7 bases and J lost 6; bases outside the gene matches: 8. The CDR3 loop is CASIRQGNAGELFF. The CDR3 region has the DNA TGTGCCAGCATTAGACAGGGTAATGCCGGGGAGCTGTTTTTT.

V gene TRBV19 combines with J gene TRBJ2-7; D is possibly TRBD2 (6 bases). Germline V gene lookup returns CDR1 LNHDA and CDR2 SQIVND (reference sequence). The CDR3 covers 16 residues. The V end lost 7 bases, the J end lost 1 base, and 20 bases lay between the germline ends. The CDR3 bases are TGTGCCAGTACGATTGGAGGGGCCCTTGGGTCCTACGAGCAGTACTTC. The encoded protein is CASTIGGALGSYEQYF.

The chain is built from TRBV12-3 or TRBV12-4 and TRBJ1-2, with TRBD1 as a possible D gene (5 bases). V dropped 5 bases and J dropped 7 bases, with 14 bases sitting between them. The CDR3 contains 13 residues. The CDR3: CASSPEPRAGYTF. The CDR3 bases are TGTGCCAGCAGTCCGGAACCCAGGGCTGGCTACACCTTC.

V usage is TRBV7-8 and J usage is TRBJ2-5; TRBD2 might be the D (6 bases). The length of the CDR3 is 15 residues. The V end was cut by 5 bases, the J end by 2 bases, with 15 bases between. The germline V gene has CDR1 SGHVS and CDR2 FQNEAQ. Here the CDR3 reads CASSPGGSGQETQYF. CDR3 DNA: TGTGCCAGCAGCCCAGGAGGTAGCGGACAAGAGACCCAGTACTTC.

V is TRBV24-1 and J is TRBJ2-3; TRBD2 is a possible D gene (6 bases). Germline CDR1 is KGHDR and CDR2 is SFDVKD. Trimming pared 4 bases from V and 0 bases from J, leaving 16 bases between. The CDR3 spans 17 residues. The CDR3 DNA reads as TGTGCCACCAGTGAACCCGCGGCGGGGACTAGCACAGATACGCAGTATTTT. Translating it yields CATSEPAAGTSTDTQYF.